The clone carrying this TCR beta chain has only a few counts. Its antigen is not known. These data come from a study of cytomegalovirus exposure and HLA in healthy donors. General study findings and limits: CMV serostatus was the only recorded immune exposure for donors. Accounts indicate the classifier identified cytomegalovirus status with strong specificity and sensitivity. An analysis was carried out at a later point. It showed that HLA-associated TCR beta chains were more clonally expanded than equally common non-associated chains.

Germline loops: CDR1 MNHNS, CDR2 SASEGT. This CDR3 has 15 residues. V lost 8 bases, J lost 1 base, and 7 bases stayed unmatched. It was with 60 Vbeta and 13 Jbeta primers that the PCR ran. Sequenced by immunoSEQ multiplex PCR; TCRdb stores in-frame clones only, minus some. The repertoire holds fewer than 50,000 clones, with under 70% as singletons. V and J are TRBV6-1 and TRBJ2-3; TRBD1 agrees at 9 bases. The sequenced sample was PBMCs. The receptor comes from a man in his 60s in good health and CMV-seropositive. CDR3 nucleotides: TGTGCCAGCTCCGTCTGGGACAGGGGCACAGATACGCAGTATTTT. This gives the protein CASSVWDRGTDTQYF.